The T cell receptor (beta chain) described here comes from a study of long-term antiretroviral therapy in people with HIV. Study-level background: Samples collected earliest predate the 2015 immediate-ART recommendation by about a decade. Study-level findings and limits: Drawn between about 2003 and 2017, the blood was possibly obtained under older ART regimens.

The CDR3 contains 17 residues. CDR1 is MNHEY, CDR2 SMNVEV, per germline (reference sequence). V trimming: 2 bases; J trimming: 6 bases; junction bases outside the gene matches: 12. Donors needed at least one pre-ART PBMC sample plus at least two post-ART samples. Samples held roughly 0.9-10 million cryopreserved PBMC before DNA extraction. Concerning this clone itself: Its specificity is not known.

Survey-level immunoSEQ v3.0 assays were run. TCRdb keeps only in-frame clones here, not all; method: immunoSEQ multiplex PCR. This table has over 35,000 clones, 86% appearing once. This clonotype originated in a woman under 30 with HIV. V is TRBV27 and J is TRBJ2-7; 11 nucleotides agree with TRBD2. This sample comprised unsorted PBMCs, obtained just before starting antiretroviral therapy. CDR3 nucleotide sequence: TGTGCCAGCAGTTTAGGTCCTCCTAGCGGGAGGTTATTCGAGCAGTACTTC. Its translation: CASSLGPPSGRLFEQYF.